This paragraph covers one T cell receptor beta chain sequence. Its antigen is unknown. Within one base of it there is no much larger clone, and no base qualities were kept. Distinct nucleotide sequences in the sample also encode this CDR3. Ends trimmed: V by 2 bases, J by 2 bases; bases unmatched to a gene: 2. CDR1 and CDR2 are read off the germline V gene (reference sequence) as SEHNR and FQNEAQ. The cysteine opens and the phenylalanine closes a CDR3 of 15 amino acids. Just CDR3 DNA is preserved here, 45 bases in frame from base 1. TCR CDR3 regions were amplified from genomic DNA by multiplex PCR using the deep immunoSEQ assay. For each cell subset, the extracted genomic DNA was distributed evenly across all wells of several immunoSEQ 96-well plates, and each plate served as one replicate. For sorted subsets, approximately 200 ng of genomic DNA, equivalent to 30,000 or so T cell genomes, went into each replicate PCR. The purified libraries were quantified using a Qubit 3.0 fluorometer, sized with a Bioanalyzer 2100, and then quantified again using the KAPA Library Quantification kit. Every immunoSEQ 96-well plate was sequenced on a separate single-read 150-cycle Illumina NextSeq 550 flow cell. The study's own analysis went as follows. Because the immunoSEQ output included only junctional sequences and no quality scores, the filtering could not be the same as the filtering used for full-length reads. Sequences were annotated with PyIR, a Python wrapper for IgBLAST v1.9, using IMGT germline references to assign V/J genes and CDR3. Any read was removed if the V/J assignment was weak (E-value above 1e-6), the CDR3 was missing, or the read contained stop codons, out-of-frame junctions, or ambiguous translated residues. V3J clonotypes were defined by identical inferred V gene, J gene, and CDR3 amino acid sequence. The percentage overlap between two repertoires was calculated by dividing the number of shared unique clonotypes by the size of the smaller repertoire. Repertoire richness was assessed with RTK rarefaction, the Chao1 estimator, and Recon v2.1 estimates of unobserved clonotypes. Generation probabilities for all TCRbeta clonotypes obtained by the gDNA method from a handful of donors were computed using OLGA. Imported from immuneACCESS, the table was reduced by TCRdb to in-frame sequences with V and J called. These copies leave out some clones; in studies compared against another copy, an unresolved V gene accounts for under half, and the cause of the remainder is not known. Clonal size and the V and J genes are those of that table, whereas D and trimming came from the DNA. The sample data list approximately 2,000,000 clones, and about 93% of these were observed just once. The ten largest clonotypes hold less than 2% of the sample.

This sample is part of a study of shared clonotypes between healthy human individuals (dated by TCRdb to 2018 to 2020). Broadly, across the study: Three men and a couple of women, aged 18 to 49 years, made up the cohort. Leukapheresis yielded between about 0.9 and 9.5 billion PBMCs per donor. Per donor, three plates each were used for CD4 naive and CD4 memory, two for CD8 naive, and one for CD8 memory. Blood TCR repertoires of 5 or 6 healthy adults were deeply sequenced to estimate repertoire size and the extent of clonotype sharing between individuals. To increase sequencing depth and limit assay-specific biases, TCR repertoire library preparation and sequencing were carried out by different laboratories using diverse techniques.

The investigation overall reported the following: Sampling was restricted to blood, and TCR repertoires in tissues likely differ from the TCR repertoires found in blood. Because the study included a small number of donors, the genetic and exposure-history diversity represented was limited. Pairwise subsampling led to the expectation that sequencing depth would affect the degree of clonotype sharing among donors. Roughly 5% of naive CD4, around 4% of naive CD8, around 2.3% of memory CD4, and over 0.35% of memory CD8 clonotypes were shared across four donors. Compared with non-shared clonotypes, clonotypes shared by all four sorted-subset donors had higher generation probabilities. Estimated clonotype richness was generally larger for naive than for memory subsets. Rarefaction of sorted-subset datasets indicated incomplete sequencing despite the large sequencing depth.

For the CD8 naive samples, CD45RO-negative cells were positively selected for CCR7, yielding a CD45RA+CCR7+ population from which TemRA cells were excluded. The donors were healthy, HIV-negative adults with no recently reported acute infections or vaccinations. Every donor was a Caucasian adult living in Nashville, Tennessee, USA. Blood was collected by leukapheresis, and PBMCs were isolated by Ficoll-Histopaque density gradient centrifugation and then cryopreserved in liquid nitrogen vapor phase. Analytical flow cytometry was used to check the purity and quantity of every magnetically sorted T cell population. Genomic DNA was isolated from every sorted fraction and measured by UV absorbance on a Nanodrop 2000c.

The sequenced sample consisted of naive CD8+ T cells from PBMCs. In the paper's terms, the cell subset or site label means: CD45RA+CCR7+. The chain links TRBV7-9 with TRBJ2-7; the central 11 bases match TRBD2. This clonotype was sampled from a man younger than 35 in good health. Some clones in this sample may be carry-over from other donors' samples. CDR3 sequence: CASSLTSGRAYEQYF. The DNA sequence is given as TGTGCCAGCAGCTTAACTAGCGGGAGAGCCTACGAGCAGTACTTC.